This is a list of T cell receptor beta chains from one sample in a study of shared clonotypes between healthy human individuals. Sequencing used immunoSEQ multiplex PCR; TCRdb keeps in-frame clones, though not all of them. The sample has around 2,000,000 clones; 85% to 95% are singletons. Sequenced material: naive CD4+ T cells sorted from blood. The receptors come from a man aged 18 to 35 in good health. Each CDR3 is given without its conserved first and last residue.

TRBJ2-2 | TRBV7-8 | ASSPRTSGNTGELF
TRBJ1-2 | TRBV30 | AWSSGTGSWNPYGYT
TRBJ2-7 | TRBV6-5 | ASRDRASPYEQY
TRBJ1-1 | TRBV10-3 | ATSPVEGLGAF
TRBJ1-4 | TRBV30 | AWSLSWVGDGGVEKLF
TRBJ2-7 | TRBV10-3 | ATQGTYEQY
TRBJ2-7 | TRBV19 | ASTTGGSYEQY
TRBJ2-3 | TRBV10-1 | ASSRTSDTQY
TRBJ1-2 | TRBV28 | ASSSGQGANYGYT
TRBJ1-4 | TRBV25-1 | ASSGDLLPTNEKLF
TRBJ2-1 | TRBV4-2 | ASSQEGTNEQF